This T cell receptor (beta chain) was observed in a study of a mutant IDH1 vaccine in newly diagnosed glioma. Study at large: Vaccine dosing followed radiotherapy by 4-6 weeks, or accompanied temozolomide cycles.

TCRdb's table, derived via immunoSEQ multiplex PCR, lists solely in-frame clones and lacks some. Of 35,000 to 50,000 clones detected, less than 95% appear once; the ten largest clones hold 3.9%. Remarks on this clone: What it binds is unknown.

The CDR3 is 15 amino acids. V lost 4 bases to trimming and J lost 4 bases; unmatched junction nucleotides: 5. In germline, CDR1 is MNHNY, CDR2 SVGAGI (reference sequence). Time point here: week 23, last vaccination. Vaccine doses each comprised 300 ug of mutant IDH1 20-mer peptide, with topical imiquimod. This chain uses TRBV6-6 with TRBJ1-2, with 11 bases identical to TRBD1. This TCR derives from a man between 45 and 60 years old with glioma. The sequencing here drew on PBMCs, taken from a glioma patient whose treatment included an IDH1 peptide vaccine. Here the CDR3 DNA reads TGTGCCAGCAGTTTCGGGACAGGGGGGGGCTATGGCTACACCTTC. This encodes CASSFGTGGGYGYTF.